The sequence of this TCR beta chain was determined in a study of OX40 agonist ivuxolimab in advanced cancers. TCRdb's copy holds only in-frame clones and misses some; the assay was immunoSEQ multiplex PCR. The sample contains approximately 38,000 clones, over 80% of which appear only once. Turning to this clone: No antigen is known for it.

General study results and limits: In a subset of nonresponders, normalized T-cell clonal expansion was also low. Low clonal expansion, among the lowest seen, marked partial responders at 0.1-3.0 mg/kg. The authors did not determine the antigen specificity of the expanded peripheral T cells.

Patients were ineligible given autoimmune disease history or systemic immunosuppression. V lost 5 bases and J lost 3, with 16 bases in between. The germline CDR1 and CDR2 sequences are SGHTA and FQGNSA. CDR3 length: 15 residues. The V and J genes are TRBV7-2 and TRBJ2-5; the D is unclear. This material consisted of CD4+ or CD8+ T cells sorted from blood, taken in a trial of the OX40 agonist ivuxolimab. The clonotype originates from an adult with an advanced solid tumor such as melanoma, head and neck, liver or kidney cancer. The CDR3 here is CASSPWPPREETQYF. The CDR3 DNA sequence: TGTGCCAGCAGCCCCTGGCCACCTCGGGAAGAGACCCAGTACTTC.